This entry lists 5 T cell receptor beta chains sequenced from one sample in a study of cytomegalovirus exposure and HLA in healthy donors. The study ran its PCR with 60 Vbeta and 13 Jbeta primers. Sequencing was performed with immunoSEQ multiplex PCR; in TCRdb, only in-frame clones are kept and a portion is missing. The top ten clones hold 2.9% of a sample with 120,000 or so clones, 17% of them seen once. Sequencing input: PBMCs. The origin of the receptors is a female donor in good health and CMV-seropositive.

This sequence joins TRBV18 and TRBJ2-7; D gene unclear. The CDR3 extends over 14 amino acids. CDR1 is KGHSH and CDR2 is LQKENI in the germline V gene. V shed 0 bases and J shed 2 bases, with 8 bases lying between them. In DNA, the CDR3 is TGTGCCAGCTCACCACCGACACTTACCTACGAGCAGTACTTC. Residues: CASSPPTLTYEQYF.

J is TRBJ1-1 and V is TRBV30; TRBD1 might be the D (5 bases). CDR1 is GTSNPN and CDR2 is SVGIG in the germline V gene (reference sequence). V lost 4 bases to trimming and J lost 5 bases, with 29 bases between them. The CDR3 extends over 18 amino acids. The CDR3 sequence: CAWKGPYGTPRAGTEAFF. In DNA form, the CDR3 reads TGTGCCTGGAAAGGGCCTTACGGGACTCCGAGGGCTGGTACTGAAGCTTTCTTT.

This clone occurred a few times. This chain connects TRBV27 to TRBJ1-4; TRBD1 aligns across 7 bases. Germline trimming cut 0 bases from V and 4 bases from J; bases unmatched to any gene: 14. This CDR3 contains 19 residues. Germline V gene data show CDR1 as MNHEY and CDR2 as SMNVEV (reference sequence). This CDR3 reads CASSLSFDRVEGVNEKLFF. The CDR3 coding sequence is TGTGCCAGCAGTTTATCCTTTGACAGGGTAGAAGGAGTTAATGAAAAACTGTTTTTT.

The rearrangement uses TRBV7-9 and TRBJ2-7, with TRBD2 matching over 8 bases. Trimming at V came to 5 bases and at J to 7 bases, leaving 10 bases not matched to a gene. The CDR3 spans 14 residues. Germline V gene sequence: CDR1 SEHNR, CDR2 FQNEAQ (reference sequence). CDR3 sequence: CASSLSGSTGEQYF. The CDR3 region has the DNA TGTGCCAGCAGCCTAAGCGGGAGTACCGGGGAGCAGTACTTC.

Worth noting for this clone: The junction differs from germline at one of its ends, possibly a read error. The gene calls are TRBV2 and TRBJ2-7; TRBD2 agrees at 10 bases. The length of the CDR3 is 13 residues. Germline V gene sequence: CDR1 SNHLY, CDR2 FYNNEI. The CDR3 sequence: CATSGLAGDEQYF. The CDR3 DNA sequence: TGTGCCACCAGTGGTCTAGCGGGAGACGAGCAGTACTTC. The full variable domain, its missing parts supplied by reference TRBV2 and TRBJ2-7, is EPEVTQTPSHQVTQMGQEVILRCVPISNHLYFYWYRQILGQKVEFLVSFYNNEISEKSEIFDDQFSVERPDGSNFTLKIRSTKLEDSAMYFCATSGLAGDEQYFGPGTRLTVT.